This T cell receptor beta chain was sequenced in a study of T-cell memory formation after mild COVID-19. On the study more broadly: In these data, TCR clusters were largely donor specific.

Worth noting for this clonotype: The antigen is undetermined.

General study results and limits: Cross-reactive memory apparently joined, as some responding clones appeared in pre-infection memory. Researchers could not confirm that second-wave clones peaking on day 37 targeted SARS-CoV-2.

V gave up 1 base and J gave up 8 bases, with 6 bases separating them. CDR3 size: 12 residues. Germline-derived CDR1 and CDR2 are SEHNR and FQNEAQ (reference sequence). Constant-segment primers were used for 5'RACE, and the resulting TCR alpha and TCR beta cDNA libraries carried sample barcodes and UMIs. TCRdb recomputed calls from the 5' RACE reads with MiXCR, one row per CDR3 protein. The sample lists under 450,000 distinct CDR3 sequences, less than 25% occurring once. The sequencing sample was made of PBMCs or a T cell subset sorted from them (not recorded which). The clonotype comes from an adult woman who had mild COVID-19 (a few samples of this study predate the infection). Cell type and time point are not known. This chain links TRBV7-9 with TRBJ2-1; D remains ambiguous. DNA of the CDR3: TGTGCCAGCAGCTTAGGAAATGATGAGCAGTTCTTC. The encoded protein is CASSLGNDEQFF.